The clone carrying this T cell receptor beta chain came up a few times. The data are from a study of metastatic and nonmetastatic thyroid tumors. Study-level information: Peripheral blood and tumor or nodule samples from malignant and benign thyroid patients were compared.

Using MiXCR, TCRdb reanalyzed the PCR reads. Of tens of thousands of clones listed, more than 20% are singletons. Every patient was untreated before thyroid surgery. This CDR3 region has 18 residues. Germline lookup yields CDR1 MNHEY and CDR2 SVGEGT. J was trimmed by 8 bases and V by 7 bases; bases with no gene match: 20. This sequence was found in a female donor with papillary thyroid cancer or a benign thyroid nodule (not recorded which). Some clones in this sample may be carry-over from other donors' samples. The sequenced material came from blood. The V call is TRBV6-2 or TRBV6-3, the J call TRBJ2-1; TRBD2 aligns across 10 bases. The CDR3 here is CASTRPDRLAGEVDEQFF. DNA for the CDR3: TGTGCCAGCACCCGTCCGGACCGGCTAGCGGGAGAAGTGGATGAGCAGTTCTTC.